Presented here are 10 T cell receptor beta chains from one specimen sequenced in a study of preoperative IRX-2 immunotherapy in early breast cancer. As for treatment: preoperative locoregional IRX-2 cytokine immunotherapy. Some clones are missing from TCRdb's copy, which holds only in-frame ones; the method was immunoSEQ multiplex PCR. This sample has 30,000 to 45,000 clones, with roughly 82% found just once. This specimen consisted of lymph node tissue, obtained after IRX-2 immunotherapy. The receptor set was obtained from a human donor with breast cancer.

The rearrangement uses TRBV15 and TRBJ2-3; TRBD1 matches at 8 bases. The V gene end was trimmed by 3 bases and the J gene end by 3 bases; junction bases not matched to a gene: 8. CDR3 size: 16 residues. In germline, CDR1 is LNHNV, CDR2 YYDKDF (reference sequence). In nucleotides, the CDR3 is TGTGCCACCAGCAGGGTCCGGACAGGGTTAACAGATACGCAGTATTTT. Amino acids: CATSRVRTGLTDTQYF.

The CDR3 DNA follows: TGCGCCAGCAGACCAAGACGGGCGAACAGGACCTTGCGAGAAACTAATGAAAAACTGTTTTTT. This encodes CASRPRRANRTLRETNEKLFF. The chain joins TRBV23-1 to TRBJ1-4; a possible D gene is TRBD1 (5 bases). TRBV23-1 is classed as an ORF, of uncertain function. This CDR3 contains 21 residues. The V end lost 6 bases, the J end lost 1 base, and 30 bases lay between the germline ends.

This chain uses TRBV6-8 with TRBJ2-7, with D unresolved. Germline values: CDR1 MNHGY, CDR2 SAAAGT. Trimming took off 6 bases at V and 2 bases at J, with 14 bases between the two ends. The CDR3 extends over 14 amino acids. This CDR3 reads CASSQPFGTYEQYF. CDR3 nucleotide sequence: TGTGCCAGCAGCCAGCCGTTTGGGACCTACGAGCAGTACTTC.

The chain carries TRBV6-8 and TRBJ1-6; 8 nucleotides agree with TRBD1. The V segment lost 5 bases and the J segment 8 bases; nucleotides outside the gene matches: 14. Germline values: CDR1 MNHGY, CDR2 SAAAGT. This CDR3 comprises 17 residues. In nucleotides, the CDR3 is TGTGCCAGCAGTCCCCGGGACAGGCCTTGGGAAGATTCACCCCTCCACTTT. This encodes CASSPRDRPWEDSPLHF.

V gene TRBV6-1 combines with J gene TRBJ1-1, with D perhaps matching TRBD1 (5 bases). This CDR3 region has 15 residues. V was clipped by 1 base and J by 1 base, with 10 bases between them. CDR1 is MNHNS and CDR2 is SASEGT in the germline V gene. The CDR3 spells CASSEGGATNTEAFF. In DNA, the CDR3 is TGTGCCAGCAGTGAAGGGGGCGCAACGAACACTGAAGCTTTCTTT.

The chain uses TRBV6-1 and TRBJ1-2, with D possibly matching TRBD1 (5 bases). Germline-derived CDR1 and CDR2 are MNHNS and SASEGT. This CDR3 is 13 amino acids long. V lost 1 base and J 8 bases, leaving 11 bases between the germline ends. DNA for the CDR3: TGTGCCAGCAGTGAAGATCGGGGGGTGGGCTACACCTTC. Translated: CASSEDRGVGYTF.

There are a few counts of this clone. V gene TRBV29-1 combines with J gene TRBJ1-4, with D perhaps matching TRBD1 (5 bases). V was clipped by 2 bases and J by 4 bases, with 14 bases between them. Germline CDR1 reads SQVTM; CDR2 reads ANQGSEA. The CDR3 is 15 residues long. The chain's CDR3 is CSVELGRDVNEKLFF. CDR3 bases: TGCAGCGTTGAATTGGGCCGGGACGTTAATGAAAAACTGTTTTTT. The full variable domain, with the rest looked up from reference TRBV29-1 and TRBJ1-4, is SAVISQKPSRDICQRGTSLTIQCQVDSQVTMMFWYRQQPGQSLTLIATANQGSEATYESGFVIDKFPISRPNLTFSTLTVSNMSPEDSSIYLCSVELGRDVNEKLFFGSGTQLSVL.

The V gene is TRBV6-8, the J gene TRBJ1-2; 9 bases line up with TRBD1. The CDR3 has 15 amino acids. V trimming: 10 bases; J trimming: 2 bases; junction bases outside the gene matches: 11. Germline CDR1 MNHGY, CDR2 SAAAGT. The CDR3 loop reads CAISWDRATNYGYTF. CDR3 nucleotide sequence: TGTGCCATCTCGTGGGACAGGGCCACCAACTATGGCTACACCTTC.

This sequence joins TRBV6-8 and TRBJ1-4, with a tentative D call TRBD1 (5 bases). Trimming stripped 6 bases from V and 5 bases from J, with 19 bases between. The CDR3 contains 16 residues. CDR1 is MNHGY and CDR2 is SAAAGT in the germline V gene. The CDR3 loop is CASRRGWFSGNEKLFF. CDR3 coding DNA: TGTGCCAGCAGAAGGGGTTGGTTTTCGGGGAATGAAAAACTGTTTTTT.

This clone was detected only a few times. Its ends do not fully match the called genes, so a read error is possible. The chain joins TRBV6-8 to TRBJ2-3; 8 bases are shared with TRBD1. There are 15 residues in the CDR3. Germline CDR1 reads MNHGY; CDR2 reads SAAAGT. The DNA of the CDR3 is TGTGCCAGCAGTATTACAGGGGGGATGACAGATATGCAGTATTTT. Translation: CASSITGGMTDMQYF.